A selection of T cell receptor beta chains follows, all from one sample in a study of identifying expanded T cells in peripheral blood. Libraries were prepared by immunoSEQ multiplex PCR; TCRdb keeps only in-frame clonotypes and omits some of them. The sample holds more than 85,000 clones, approximately 88% seen once. Material for sequencing was blood. The receptors stem from a person aged 18 to 70 in good health. CDR3s include the opening cysteine and the closing phenylalanine or tryptophan.

j_call	v_call	cdr3_aa
TRBJ1-3	TRBV19	CASSIKTGSGNTIYF
TRBJ1-2	TRBV13	CASSPYALPGDGYTF
TRBJ1-3	TRBV6-5	CASSYSSRASGNTIYF
TRBJ2-7	TRBV5-4	CASSPDGGSSYEQYF
TRBJ2-3	TRBV7-2	CASSLFVRTDTQYF
TRBJ2-1	TRBV11-3	CASSSHRRALNEQFF
TRBJ2-1	TRBV11-3	CASSQLRTSGGYNEQFF
TRBJ1-3	TRBV5-1	CASSLEGQGSGNTIYF
TRBJ2-1	TRBV5-1	CASSFLEKGSYNEQFF
TRBJ2-7	TRBV4-2	CASSRGYGGDGEQYF
TRBJ2-6	TRBV19	CASHDSSGANVLTF
TRBJ2-7	TRBV27	CASSTSLQFRYEQYF
TRBJ2-3	TRBV7-6	CASSLISASTDTQYF
TRBJ1-2	TRBV7-9	CASSLGQGDGYTF
TRBJ2-3	TRBV19	CASSSPGGPDPRLLDTQYF
TRBJ1-4	TRBV30	CAWSVIREKLFF
TRBJ2-1	TRBV11-3	CASSLGGGYNEQFF
TRBJ2-1	TRBV7-9	CASSLGPYNEQFF
TRBJ1-6	TRBV14	CASSQGAFTPLHF
TRBJ2-1	TRBV12-5	CASGLREYNEQFF
TRBJ1-2	TRBV7-3	CASSSNQGAGGYTF
TRBJ2-7	TRBV19	CASSISPSELLSYEQYF
TRBJ1-4	TRBV19	CASSRTGEEKLFF
TRBJ2-7	TRBV6-6	CASSFTDRGYGEQYF
TRBJ1-1	TRBV5-1	CASSLRNTEAFF
TRBJ2-5	TRBV29-1	CSGDRDQETQYF
TRBJ2-3	TRBV19	CASSIRGPPDTQYF
TRBJ1-2	TRBV10-3	CAISPDTNYGYTF